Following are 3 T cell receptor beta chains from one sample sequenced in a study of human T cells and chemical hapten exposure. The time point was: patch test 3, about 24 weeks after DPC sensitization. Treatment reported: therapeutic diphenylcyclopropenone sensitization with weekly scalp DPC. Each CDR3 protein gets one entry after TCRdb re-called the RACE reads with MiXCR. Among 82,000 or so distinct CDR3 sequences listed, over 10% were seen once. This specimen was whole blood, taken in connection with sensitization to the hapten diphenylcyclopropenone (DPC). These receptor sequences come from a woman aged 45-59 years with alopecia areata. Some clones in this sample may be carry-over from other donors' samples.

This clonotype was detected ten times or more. The CDR3 region is CASQRPGDVQYEQYF. For the CDR3, the DNA is TGCGCCAGCCAGAGACCAGGAGACGTACAATACGAGCAGTACTTC. The rearrangement uses TRBV10-2 and TRBJ2-7; unclear D gene. Trimming removed 8 bases at V and 4 bases at J, with 21 bases between. The CDR3 spans 15 residues. Germline V CDR1 and CDR2: WSHSY, SAAADI.

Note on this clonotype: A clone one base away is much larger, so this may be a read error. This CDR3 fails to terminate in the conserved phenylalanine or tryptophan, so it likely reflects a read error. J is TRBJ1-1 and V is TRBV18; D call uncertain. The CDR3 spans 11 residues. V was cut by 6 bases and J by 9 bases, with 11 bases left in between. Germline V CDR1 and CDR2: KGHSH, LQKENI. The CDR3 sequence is CASSEEGKAFL. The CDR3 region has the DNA TGTGCCAGCTCGGAGGAAGGGAAAGCTTTCCTT.

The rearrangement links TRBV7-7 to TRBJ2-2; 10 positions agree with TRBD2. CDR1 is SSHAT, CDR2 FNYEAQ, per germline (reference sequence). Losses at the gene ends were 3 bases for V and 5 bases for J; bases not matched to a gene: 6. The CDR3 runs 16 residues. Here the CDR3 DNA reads TGTGCCAGCAGCTTTGGGGCTAGCGGGAGTACCGGGGAGCTGTTTTTT. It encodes CASSFGASGSTGELFF.